This T cell receptor (beta chain) emerged from a study of cytomegalovirus exposure and HLA in healthy donors. Points from the study as a whole: Later examination showed HLA-associated TCR beta chains had greater clonal expansion than equally common others. An observed cluster of highly shared sequence variants was recorded as a likely sequencing artifact.

The PCR used 60 Vbeta and 13 Jbeta primers. Method: immunoSEQ multiplex PCR; TCRdb's copy keeps in-frame clones and lacks some. The table shows fewer than 200,000 clones, with 70% to 90% occurring only once. V shed 6 bases and J shed 1 base, with 17 bases lying between them. CDR1 and CDR2 (germline): SEHNR, FQNEAQ (reference sequence). There are 16 residues in the CDR3. Points on this clone: The antigen is undetermined.

The TCR originated in a woman younger than 35 in good health and CMV-seronegative. The material sequenced was PBMCs. The chain recombines TRBV7-9 with TRBJ2-3; possibly TRBD2 for D (6 bases). This CDR3 is CASSYILWGGTDTQYF. The DNA of the CDR3 is TGTGCCAGCAGTTATATCCTCTGGGGGGGCACAGATACGCAGTATTTT.